This TCR beta chain was found in a study of HIV-infected patients and healthy controls. With 8 bases removed from V and 1 base from J, the gap between germline ends came to 11 bases. Per the germline V gene, CDR1 is SNHLY and CDR2 is FYNNEI. The CDR3 has 13 residues. Using its own MiXCR run on the 5' RACE reads, TCRdb lists one record per CDR3 protein. The sample consists of about 63,000 distinct CDR3 sequences, around 17% of them appearing once. The sequencing input was CD4+ T cells from blood. The chain uses TRBV2 and TRBJ1-1, with D possibly being TRBD1 (5 bases). This receptor was identified in a human donor in good health. The CDR3 spells CASRNGGNTEAFF. CDR3 DNA: TGTGCCAGCCGCAATGGGGGGAACACTGAAGCTTTCTTT.